These 7 T cell receptor beta chains were all obtained from the same sample, sequenced in a study of blood T cells in healthy people across ages (dated by TCRdb to about 2015). Receptor amplification or capture employed 5' RACE. The second PCR ran for roughly 6 to 11 cycles and used a J-beta primer mix along with a sample-barcoded 5' primer. Starting from the raw public reads, TCRdb applied fastp trimming at Q25, assembled clones with MiXCR and retained in-frame beta chains. Rows merge per CDR3 protein into single entries with the most common DNA and genes. This sample lists 1.8 million or so distinct CDR3 sequences; approximately 40% were detected once. In total, the top ten clones hold under 30% of the sample. Sequences were obtained from blood. These receptors all come from a human donor in good health.

This clonotype was observed a handful of times. The chain joins TRBV20-1 to TRBJ1-4; 8 bases align to TRBD1. The CDR3 sequence is 17 residues long. Germline V gene data show CDR1 as DFQATT and CDR2 as SNEGSKA (reference sequence). The V gene end was trimmed by 1 base and the J gene end by 0 bases; junction bases not matched to a gene: 7. DNA for the CDR3: TGCAGTGCTAGAGTTTTTGGACAGGGATCAACTAATGAAAAACTGTTTTTT. Translated, it gives CSARVFGQGSTNEKLFF.

Concerning this clonotype: Without the conserved terminal phenylalanine or tryptophan, this CDR3 likely stems from a read error. This rearrangement joins TRBV9 to TRBJ2-3; D may be TRBD1 (6 bases). The CDR3 has 14 amino acids. CDR1 is SGDLS, CDR2 YYNGEE, per germline. The V end was cut by 3 bases, the J end by 2 bases, with 10 bases between. The CDR3 DNA is TGTGCCAGCAGCGCCAGGGGTTACACAGATACGCAGTATTTG. It translates to CASSARGYTDTQYL.

J is TRBJ1-1 and V is TRBV7-8; D not certain. The V gene lost 1 base and the J gene lost 11 bases, with 11 bases spanning the gap. The CDR3 has 12 residues. In germline, CDR1 is SGHVS, CDR2 FQNEAQ. The CDR3 sequence: CASSLVEDRAFF. CDR3 coding DNA: TGTGCCAGCAGCTTAGTTGAGGATAGGGCTTTCTTT.

This clonotype appeared a few times. The V and J genes are TRBV12-3 or TRBV12-4 and TRBJ1-1; possibly TRBD1 for D (5 bases). The germline V and J ends were trimmed by 6 bases and 7 bases, with 12 bases remaining between them. This CDR3 is 12 amino acids long. The CDR3 DNA follows: TGTGCCAGCAGCAGGGACGGTATTGAAGCTTTCTTT. Encoded protein: CASSRDGIEAFF.

The chain combines TRBV7-8 with TRBJ2-1; possible D gene TRBD1, 5 bases. V lost 1 base and J 10 bases, leaving 8 bases between the germline ends. The germline V gene has CDR1 SGHVS and CDR2 FQNEAQ. The CDR3 has 12 residues. The CDR3 DNA sequence: TGTGCCAGCAGCTTAGAGGGGATGGAGCAGTTCTTC. This translates into CASSLEGMEQFF.

The CDR3 sequence is CASSFDPTGGADYEQYF. In DNA form, the CDR3 reads TGTGCCAGCAGTTTTGACCCAACGGGTGGCGCAGACTACGAGCAGTACTTC. The chain combines TRBV12-3 or TRBV12-4 with TRBJ2-7; no firm D call. V gave up 3 bases and J gave up 3 bases, with 21 bases separating them. The CDR3 has 17 amino acids.

The genes are TRBV20-1 and TRBJ2-7; 10 positions match TRBD2. This CDR3 spans 14 amino acids. The germline V gene has CDR1 DFQATT and CDR2 SNEGSKA (reference sequence). V shed 6 bases and J 4 bases; nucleotides not matched to a gene: 9. CDR3 nucleotides: TGCAGTGCAGAAAAGCGGGGGGGCCTTTACGAGCAGTACTTC. Translating it yields CSAEKRGGLYEQYF.